Below, one TCR beta chain is given with its context. The sample originates from a study of blood T cell repertoires in COVID-19. About the study: Sites in the United States, Italy and Spain provided acute and convalescent COVID-19 samples.

There are 15 residues in the CDR3. CDR1 is SSHAT, CDR2 FNYEAQ, per germline (reference sequence). V lost 3 bases to trimming and J lost 2 bases, with 11 bases between them. Per the original data handling: The assay estimated nucleated cells by amplifying reference gene primers. TCRdb's table, derived via immunoSEQ multiplex PCR, lists solely in-frame clones and lacks some. D and trimming come from the DNA, and the V and J calls and clone size come from that table. Counted here are roughly 500,000 clones, approximately 89% occurring once; the ten biggest clones make up around 0.92%. The sequence came from a man aged 18-30 years with COVID-19, enrolled during active disease. Material: peripheral blood. The rearrangement links TRBV7-7 to TRBJ2-1, with D possibly matching TRBD1 (6 bases). Here the CDR3 reads CASSLWGPPYNEQFF. CDR3 sequence (DNA): TGTGCCAGCAGCTTGTGGGGGCCACCCTACAATGAGCAGTTCTTC.